This TCR beta chain was sequenced during a study of regulatory T cells in long-lasting Graves disease (dated by TCRdb to the early 2020s). Looking at the study overall: Patients with newly diagnosed Graves' disease had been on antithyroid drugs for under 3 months. The study was registered as a clinical trial and conducted in China. Peripheral blood TCR sequencing and RNA sequencing compared persistent Graves' disease patients with newly diagnosed Graves' disease patients. A total of roughly 35 samples underwent TCR sequencing: about 13 from persistent and around 20 from newly diagnosed Graves' disease patients. The study at large found these results: The study examined only peripheral blood because the primary lesion, thyroid tissue, could not be accessed. Lower TCR Shannon entropy and fewer highly expanded clones were observed in persistent Graves' disease patients than in newly diagnosed patients, which suggested clonal expansion. Only the TCR beta chain was sequenced and analyzed. TRBV28, TRBJ1-2 and TRBJ2-5 were preferentially used in persistent disease, while TRBV20-1 and TRBJ2-1 were favored in newly diagnosed disease. A larger number of public clonotypes was shared among persistent patients (approximately 3,000) than among newly diagnosed patients (more than 850). The authors acknowledged the small sample size as a limitation that may reduce accuracy.

Libraries were made using multiplex PCR. Sequencing took place on an Illumina HiSeq 4000. iRepertoire HTBI primers and Arm-PCR amplification of CDR3 regions were used to construct TCR beta libraries. PCR products were gel purified before sequencing. In the original analysis: Across samples, around 58 TRBV and 13 to 15 TRBJ segments were identified and used for gene usage analysis of CDR3 amino acid clonotypes. COPE and FqMerger were used to merge the filtered high-quality paired reads into contigs. Contigs were aligned with BLAST to IMGT TRBV, TRBD and TRBJ reference genes, and CDR3 was defined per IMGT. Clonotypes above 0.1% frequency were classified as highly expanded clones. Shannon entropy served as the measure of repertoire diversity, while the Gini coefficient captured V-J evenness. A clonotype was considered public if more than one individual shared it. Using fastp at Q25 and MiXCR, TCRdb reprocessed the public reads and kept productive beta chains. Every distinct CDR3 protein forms one entry, paired with its most common genes and DNA. These V and J calls are TCRdb output, not the study's own analysis. The sample table lists hundreds of thousands of distinct CDR3 sequences, about a sixth of them with a count of one. The ten largest clones take up roughly 27% of the sample.

In light of the paper, this sample's time point label describes: newly diagnosed GD, antithyroid drugs for less than 3 months. For both TCR sequencing and RNA sequencing, RNA was extracted from PBMCs in TRIzol. The diagnosis of Graves' disease was made according to American Thyroid Association guidelines. The patients came from an endocrinology department in Xi'an, China. Each patient gave approximately 10 milliliters of peripheral blood, collected in an EDTA anticoagulant tube. Ficoll Paque Plus density gradient separation was used to isolate PBMCs, and no additional T cell sorting was done. An Agilent 2100 Bioanalyzer and agarose gel were used to check RNA quality, and a NanoDrop 2000 was used to measure RNA concentration. Including cysteine and phenylalanine, the CDR3 has 16 amino acids. Just the 48-base CDR3 DNA is kept, in frame starting at base 1. The junction shows trimming of 0 bases on V and 0 bases on J, plus 10 bases between the germline ends. For CDR1 and CDR2, the germline V gene lists SGHTS and YDEGEE.

This clonotype turned up a few times. The antigen this receptor binds is unknown. Nothing much larger sits one base from this clone, and base qualities are not available. This same sample was also taken into another study, of T cells in Graves' hyperthyroidism and ophthalmopathy. The other study reports the following: Stable Graves' hyperthyroidism was defined as no progression to ophthalmopathy during 18 months of follow-up. Hyperthyroidism patients were newly diagnosed, had a disease duration of under 2 months, and were aged 18 to 65 years. Exclusion was applied to patients with uncontrolled infections, other autoimmune diseases, pregnancy or lactation. Diagnoses relied on clinical symptoms, serum thyroxine and TRAb, thyroid ultrasound and orbital computed tomography. The first round of RT-PCR for the TCR CDR3 was performed with the HTBI primer set and the Qiagen OneStep RT-PCR kit. Blood samples also contained most of the expanded thyroid clonotypes (frequency above 0.001), which suggests that blood repertoires may reflect thyroid immune responses. In cross-validation, a model built on a 13 V-J signature told ophthalmopathy apart from stable hyperthyroidism with less than 90% sensitivity and roughly 81% specificity, and in testing the same model reached 80%/75%. In validation, the model predicted progression to ophthalmopathy with around 71% sensitivity and 72% to 75% specificity, a median of about 6 months before onset. To identify TCR V-J signatures that set the groups apart, the researchers used a discovery cohort of 95 to 100 patients, made up of 43 with Graves' ophthalmopathy and 57 with stable Graves' hyperthyroidism. Whether ophthalmopathy could be predicted prospectively was tested in an independent validation cohort made up of some 20 hyperthyroidism patients plus 17 patients who later progressed to ophthalmopathy. The approximately 95 discovery patients were divided at random into training and test sets in a 7:3 ratio. In addition, the study compared T-cell repertoires in thyroid tissue and in blood from a handful of Graves' hyperthyroidism patients. Once sampling was done, hyperthyroidism patients were given methimazole at a starting dose of 30 mg daily, whereas ophthalmopathy patients were given high-dose intravenous methylprednisolone. The libraries were constructed in a second round of multiplex PCR and then size-selected and purified. Libraries were sequenced paired-end with 100 bp reads on an Illumina HiSeq2000. SOAPnuke was used to process the raw data, removing reads that contained adapters or uncalled bases, had a mean Phred below 15, or lacked an exact match to the constant primer or identifier. COPE v1.2.5 was used to merge the high-quality paired reads, and each unique nucleotide sequence was defined as a clonotype. MiTCR v1.1 was used to align clonotypes to the IMGT TRBV, TRBD and TRBJ reference segments. The analysis included only V-J combinations with a frequency above 0.0001, which together covered approximately 99% of the repertoires. A TCS score was defined as the ratio between F50 (clonal expansion) and ExV (chaos), using BLOSUM62-based TCRdist between CDR3 peptides within each V-J. Welch's t-statistics and random forest reduced 450 to 600 V-J features to some 14, which were used in a naive Bayes classifier (R e1071). No statistical method was used to fix the sample size in advance, and group allocation was not hidden from the investigators. TCR Vbeta CDR3 sequencing of 120 to 150 peripheral blood samples (about 45 ophthalmopathy, approximately 80 hyperthyroidism and around 17 progressor patients) is reported in the paper.

Sequencing was performed on peripheral blood mononuclear cells (PBMCs), taken at new diagnosis, from a patient treated with antithyroid drugs. The rearrangement joined TRBV5-8 to TRBJ1-5, and possibly TRBD1, on 6 matching bases. This receptor was identified in a man aged 35 to 55 with Graves disease. Donor details come from another sample of the same person, matched by shared clones. The DNA sequence is as follows: TGTGCCAGCAGCTTGGCCTGGGGGCGTAGCAATCAGCCCCAGCATTTT. This encodes CASSLAWGRSNQPQHF.